Each of the 19 T cell receptor beta chains below was sequenced from the same sample in a study of T cell repertoires in cytomegalovirus infection. No antigen has been identified for these receptors. TCRdb redid the calling of the reads with MiXCR, one entry per CDR3 protein. The sample has tens of thousands of distinct CDR3 sequences; 20% are singletons. This material consisted of CD8+ T cells from cultured PBMCs, taken from culture after CMV antigen stimulation. The receptor set was obtained from a human donor in good health (CMV status not recorded). Some clones in this sample may be carry-over from other donors' samples.

The chain uses TRBV7-2 and TRBJ2-7; D is ambiguous. The CDR3 totals 16 residues. The V gene's germline CDR1 is SGHTA and CDR2 FQGNSA. Between the trimmed V and J ends, which lost 1 base and 0 bases, there was a span of 13 bases. The CDR3 DNA follows: TGTGCCAGCAGCTTAGGGGCTCATCATAGCTCCTACGAGCAGTACTTC. This encodes CASSLGAHHSSYEQYF.

V is TRBV7-8 and J is TRBJ2-3, with 8 bases lining up with TRBD2. Germline loops: CDR1 SGHVS, CDR2 FQNEAQ. CDR3 length: 16 amino acids. The trim removed 1 base at V and 2 bases at J, leaving 5 bases unmatched. The CDR3 DNA follows: TGTGCCAGCAGCTTAGATGAGCGGGGGAACACAGATACGCAGTATTTT. Protein product: CASSLDERGNTDTQYF.

The chain links TRBV10-3 to TRBJ1-1; D gene unclear. The CDR3 length is 15 residues. The germline V gene has CDR1 ENHRY and CDR2 SYGVKD. Trimming took off 4 bases at V and 1 base at J, with 13 bases between the two ends. CDR3 in DNA: TGTGCCATCAGTGGCACCACCACGGCGAACACTGAAGCTTTCTTT. The encoded protein is CAISGTTTANTEAFF.

This chain connects TRBV4-2 to TRBJ2-7; 7 bases line up with TRBD2. Trimming at V came to 1 base and at J to 0 bases, leaving 0 bases not matched to a gene. This CDR3 comprises 14 residues. Per germline, CDR1 LGHNA and CDR2 YNFKEQ. In DNA form, the CDR3 reads TGTGCCAGCAGCCAAGGGGGGGGCTCCTACGAGCAGTACTTC. Encoded protein: CASSQGGGSYEQYF.

The V gene is TRBV2, the J gene TRBJ2-2; a weak D match, TRBD1 (5 bases). Trimming took 6 bases from V and 2 from J, leaving 7 bases between them. CDR3 length: 13 amino acids. Per germline, CDR1 SNHLY and CDR2 FYNNEI. This chain's CDR3 is CASRTENTGELFF. The CDR3 DNA sequence: TGTGCCAGCAGGACAGAAAACACCGGGGAGCTGTTTTTT.

The chain is built from TRBV20-1 and TRBJ1-2, with D possibly being TRBD1 (6 bases). The CDR3 has 12 residues. V dropped 5 bases and J dropped 2 bases, with 9 bases sitting between them. Germline V gene data show CDR1 as DFQATT and CDR2 as SNEGSKA (reference sequence). CDR3 sequence reads: CSASQGNYGYTF. CDR3 bases: TGCAGTGCTTCCCAGGGGAACTATGGCTACACCTTC.

The chain links TRBV11-2 to TRBJ2-1, with D possibly being TRBD1 (6 bases). Germline CDR1 is SGHAT and CDR2 is FQNNGV. V was clipped by 8 bases and J by 8 bases, with 22 bases between them. The CDR3 has 15 residues. In DNA form, the CDR3 reads TGTGCCAGCTCTTTTTGGGGGCGTCGTTTAGATGAGCAGTTCTTC. As protein: CASSFWGRRLDEQFF.

This clonotype appeared many times. The chain is built from TRBV7-9 and TRBJ2-2; D unclear. Trimming stripped 5 bases from V and 3 bases from J, with 7 bases between. Looked up from germline, CDR1 is SEHNR and CDR2 is FQNEAQ (reference sequence). This CDR3 has 13 residues. CDR3 DNA: TGTGCCAGCAGCCCCCATGACACCGGGGAGCTGTTTTTT. This gives the protein CASSPHDTGELFF.

As for this clonotype: Sequence at one end of the junction differs from germline and may be a read error. The chain recombines TRBV12-3 or TRBV12-4 with TRBJ2-4; D remains ambiguous. The CDR3 length is 12 residues. The CDR3 sequence is CASSFGERQSSF. CDR3 DNA: TGTGCCAGCAGTTTTGGGGAAAGGCAGTCGTCCTTC.

V is TRBV7-9 and J is TRBJ2-1, with D unresolved. Germline CDR1 and CDR2: SEHNR and FQNEAQ (reference sequence). The CDR3 consists of 16 residues. Trimming took 5 bases from V and 6 from J, leaving 20 bases between them. The CDR3 bases are TGTGCCAGCAGCCAGTTGACCACGCTCCCCCTCAATGAGCAGTTCTTC. As protein: CASSQLTTLPLNEQFF.

The rearrangement links TRBV7-2 to TRBJ2-1; 7 bases are shared with TRBD1. CDR1 SGHTA and CDR2 FQGNSA come from the germline V gene. V shed 1 base, J shed 8 bases, and the junction held 11 bases outside the gene matches. This CDR3 is built from 16 residues. CDR3 protein: CASSLVVQGLIDEQFF. DNA of the CDR3: TGTGCCAGCAGCTTAGTGGTACAGGGGCTTATCGATGAGCAGTTCTTC.

This chain connects TRBV4-3 to TRBJ2-1, with a weak D call TRBD1 (6 bases). Trimming removed 4 bases at V and 9 bases at J, with 19 bases between. The CDR3 is 15 amino acids. Germline CDR1 LGHNA, CDR2 YSLEER. The chain's CDR3 is CASSRSRGSGGEQFF. The CDR3 DNA reads TGCGCCAGCAGCCGGTCGAGGGGGAGTGGTGGTGAGCAGTTCTTC.

The chain recombines TRBV12-3 or TRBV12-4 with TRBJ1-3, with a possible D match to TRBD1 (5 bases). The V and J ends lost 5 bases and 1 base respectively, with 12 bases between them. CDR3 size: 15 residues. CDR3 amino acids: CASSLLWGSGNTIYF. The CDR3 DNA is TGTGCCAGCAGTCTACTATGGGGGTCTGGAAACACCATATATTTT.

V usage is TRBV6-1 and J usage is TRBJ2-1; tentative D call: TRBD1 (6 bases). CDR3 length equals 15 residues. The germline gives CDR1 MNHNS, CDR2 SASEGT. V lost 2 bases to trimming and J lost 3 bases, with 11 bases between them. CDR3 loop: CASSEPRGSYNEQFF. CDR3 in DNA: TGTGCCAGCAGTGAACCCAGGGGAAGCTACAATGAGCAGTTCTTC.

The CDR3 region is CASSTGQGSNEKLFF. The CDR3 nucleotides read TGCGCCAGCAGCACAGGACAGGGGAGTAATGAAAAACTGTTTTTT. V and J are TRBV5-1 and TRBJ1-4; 9 positions match TRBD1. With V trimmed by 4 bases and J by 4 bases, 5 bases remained unmatched. Germline CDR1 SGHRS, CDR2 YFSETQ. This CDR3 region has 15 residues.

In its sample, this clonotype was seen many times. The chain carries TRBV7-2 and TRBJ2-3, with D possibly being TRBD2 (5 bases). Trimming took off 3 bases at V and 2 bases at J, with 15 bases between the two ends. The CDR3 is 16 residues long. Germline CDR1 is SGHTA and CDR2 is FQGNSA. CDR3 bases: TGTGCCAGCAGCTTTGGCGAGGGCCGAGTCACAGATACGCAGTATTTT. This encodes CASSFGEGRVTDTQYF.

The genes are TRBV6-5 and TRBJ2-3; 9 bases agree with TRBD2. This CDR3 spans 16 amino acids. J gave up 6 bases and V 0 bases, and 7 bases lay outside the gene matches. Per the germline V gene, CDR1 is MNHEY and CDR2 is SVGAGI. The CDR3 DNA follows: TGTGCCAGCAGTTACTCAAGCGGGGGGACTACTGATACGCAGTATTTT. This gives the protein CASSYSSGGTTDTQYF.

J is TRBJ2-1 and V is TRBV5-1, with 8 positions matching TRBD2. The ends lost 4 bases at V and 6 bases at J; junction bases unmatched: 9. CDR1 and CDR2 (germline): SGHRS, YFSETQ. The CDR3 is made up of 15 amino acids. The CDR3 loop reads CASSLTAGVFNEQFF. The CDR3 DNA sequence: TGCGCCAGCAGCCTGACAGCGGGGGTATTCAATGAGCAGTTCTTC.

This clonotype was counted once. The chain has TRBV7-9 and TRBJ2-7, with D possibly being TRBD1 or TRBD2 (5 bases each). There are 13 residues in the CDR3. The germline V gene encodes CDR1 SEHNR and CDR2 FQNEAQ (reference sequence). V shed 7 bases and J shed 3 bases, with 13 bases lying between them. DNA of the CDR3: TGTGCCAGCAAGTGGGACGGCGGCTACGAGCAGTACTTC. This sequence encodes CASKWDGGYEQYF.